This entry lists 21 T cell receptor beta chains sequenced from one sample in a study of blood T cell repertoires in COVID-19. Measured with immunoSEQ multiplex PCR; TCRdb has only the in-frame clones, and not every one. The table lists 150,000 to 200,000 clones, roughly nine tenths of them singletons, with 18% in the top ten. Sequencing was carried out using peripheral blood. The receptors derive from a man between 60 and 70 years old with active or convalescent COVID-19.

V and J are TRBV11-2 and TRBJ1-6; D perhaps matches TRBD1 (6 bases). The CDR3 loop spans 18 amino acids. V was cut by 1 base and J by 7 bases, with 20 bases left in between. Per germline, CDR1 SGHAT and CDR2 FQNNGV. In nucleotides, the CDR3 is TGTGCCAGCAGCTTAGGACGGAGCGGGGGGGCCACAAATTCACCCCTCCACTTT. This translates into CASSLGRSGGATNSPLHF.

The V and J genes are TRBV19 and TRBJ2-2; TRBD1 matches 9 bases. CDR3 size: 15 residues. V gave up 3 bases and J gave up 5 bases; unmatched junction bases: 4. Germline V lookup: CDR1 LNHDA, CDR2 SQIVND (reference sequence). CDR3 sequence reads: CASSMGQGKTGELFF. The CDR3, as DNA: TGTGCCAGTAGTATGGGACAGGGCAAAACCGGGGAGCTGTTTTTT.

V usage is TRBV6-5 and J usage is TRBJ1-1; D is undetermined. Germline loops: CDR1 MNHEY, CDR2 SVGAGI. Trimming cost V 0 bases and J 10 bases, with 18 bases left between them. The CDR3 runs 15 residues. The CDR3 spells CASSYSEGGRFGAFF. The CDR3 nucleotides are TGTGCCAGCAGTTACTCGGAGGGAGGACGGTTTGGAGCTTTCTTT.

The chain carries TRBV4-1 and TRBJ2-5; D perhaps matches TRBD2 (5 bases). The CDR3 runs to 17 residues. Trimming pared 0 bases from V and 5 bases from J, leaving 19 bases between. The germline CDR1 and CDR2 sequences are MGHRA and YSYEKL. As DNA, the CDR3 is TGCGCCAGCAGCCAAGATCCGGACTCCACTAGACGGGAGACCCAGTACTTC. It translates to CASSQDPDSTRRETQYF.

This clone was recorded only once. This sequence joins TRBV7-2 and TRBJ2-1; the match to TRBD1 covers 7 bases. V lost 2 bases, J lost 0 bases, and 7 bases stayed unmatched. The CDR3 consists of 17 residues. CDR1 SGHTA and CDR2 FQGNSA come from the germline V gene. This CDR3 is CASSLLGQSSSYNEQFF. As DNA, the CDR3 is TGTGCCAGCAGCTTACTGGGACAGTCCAGCTCCTACAATGAGCAGTTCTTC.

Written as DNA, the CDR3 is TGTGCCAGCAGCCAAGATGAGCGGGCCCAGTACTTC. Protein sequence: CASSQDERAQYF. The chain employs TRBV3-1 (or the pseudogene TRBV3-2) and TRBJ2-5; tentatively, D is TRBD2 (6 bases). The V end lost 0 bases, the J end lost 9 bases, and 8 bases lay between the germline ends. CDR1 LGHDT and CDR2 YNNKEL come from the germline V gene (reference sequence). The CDR3 totals 12 residues.

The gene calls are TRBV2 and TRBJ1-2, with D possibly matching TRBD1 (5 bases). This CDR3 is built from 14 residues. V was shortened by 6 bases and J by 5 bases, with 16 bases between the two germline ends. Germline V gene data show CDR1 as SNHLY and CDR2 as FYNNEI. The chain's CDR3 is CASSLQGGGYGYTF. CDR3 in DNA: TGTGCCAGCAGCCTCCAGGGAGGAGGGTATGGCTACACCTTC. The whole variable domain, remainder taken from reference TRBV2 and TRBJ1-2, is EPEVTQTPSHQVTQMGQEVILRCVPISNHLYFYWYRQILGQKVEFLVSFYNNEISEKSEIFDDQFSVERPDGSNFTLKIRSTKLEDSAMYFCASSLQGGGYGYTFGSGTRLTVV.

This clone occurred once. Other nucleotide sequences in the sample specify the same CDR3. CDR3 loop: CASSEGTVSYNEQFF. CDR3 nucleotide sequence: TGTGCCAGCAGTGAAGGGACAGTCTCCTACAATGAGCAGTTCTTC. V gene TRBV6-1 combines with J gene TRBJ2-1, with D possibly matching TRBD1 (6 bases). Germline loops: CDR1 MNHNS, CDR2 SASEGT. The CDR3 sequence is 15 residues long. The ends were cut back, 1 base at V and 0 bases at J, with 7 bases in the middle.

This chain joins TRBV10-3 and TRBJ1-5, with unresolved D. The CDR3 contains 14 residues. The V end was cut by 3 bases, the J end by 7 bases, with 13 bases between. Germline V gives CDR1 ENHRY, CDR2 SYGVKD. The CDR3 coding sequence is TGTGCCATCAGTGATGGTAGGCCTAGGCAGCCCCAGCATTTT. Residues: CAISDGRPRQPQHF.

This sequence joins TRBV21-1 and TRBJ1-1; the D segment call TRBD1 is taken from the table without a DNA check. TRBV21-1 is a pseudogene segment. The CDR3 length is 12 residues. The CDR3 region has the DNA TGTGCCAGCAGCAAAAACAGGGAAGGAGCTTTCTTT. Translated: CASSKNREGAFF.

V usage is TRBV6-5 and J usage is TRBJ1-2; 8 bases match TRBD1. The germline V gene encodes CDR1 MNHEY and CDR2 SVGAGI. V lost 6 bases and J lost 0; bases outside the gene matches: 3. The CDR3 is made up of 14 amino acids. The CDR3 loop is CASSRDRTNYGYTF. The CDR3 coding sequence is TGTGCCAGCAGCCGGGACAGGACTAACTATGGCTACACCTTC.

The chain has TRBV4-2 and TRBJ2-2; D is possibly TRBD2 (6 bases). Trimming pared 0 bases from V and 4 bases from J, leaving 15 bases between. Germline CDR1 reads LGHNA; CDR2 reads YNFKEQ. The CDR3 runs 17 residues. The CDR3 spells CASSQEITSTGTGELFF. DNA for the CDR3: TGTGCCAGCAGCCAAGAGATAACTAGCACGGGCACCGGGGAGCTGTTTTTT.

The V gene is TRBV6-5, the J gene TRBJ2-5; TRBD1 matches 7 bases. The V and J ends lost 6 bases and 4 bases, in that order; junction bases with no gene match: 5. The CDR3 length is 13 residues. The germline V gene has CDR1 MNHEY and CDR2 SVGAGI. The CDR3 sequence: CASSLRTGETQYF. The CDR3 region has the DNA TGTGCCAGCAGCCTCCGGACAGGAGAGACCCAGTACTTC.

CDR3 loop: CSASGQGSHYGYTF. The CDR3 DNA is TGCAGTGCTAGTGGACAGGGTAGTCACTATGGCTACACCTTC. V gene TRBV20-1 combines with J gene TRBJ1-2, with TRBD1 identical over 8 bases. V dropped 3 bases and J dropped 3; count of bases not matched to a gene: 6. This CDR3 comprises 14 residues. CDR1 and CDR2 from the germline V gene are DFQATT and SNEGSKA (reference sequence).

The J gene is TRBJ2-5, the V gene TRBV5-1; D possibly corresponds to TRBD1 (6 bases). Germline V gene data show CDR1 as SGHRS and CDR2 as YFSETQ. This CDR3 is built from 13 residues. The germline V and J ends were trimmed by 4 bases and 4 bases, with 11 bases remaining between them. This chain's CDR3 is CASSTQGRETQYF. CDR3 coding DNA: TGCGCCAGCAGCACGCAGGGGCGAGAGACCCAGTACTTC.

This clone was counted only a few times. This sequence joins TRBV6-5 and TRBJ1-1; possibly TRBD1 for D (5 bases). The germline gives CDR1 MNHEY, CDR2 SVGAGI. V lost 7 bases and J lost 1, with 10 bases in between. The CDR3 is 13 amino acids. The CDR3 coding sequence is TGTGCCAGCACTCTAGGACAGAACACTGAAGCTTTCTTT. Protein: CASTLGQNTEAFF.

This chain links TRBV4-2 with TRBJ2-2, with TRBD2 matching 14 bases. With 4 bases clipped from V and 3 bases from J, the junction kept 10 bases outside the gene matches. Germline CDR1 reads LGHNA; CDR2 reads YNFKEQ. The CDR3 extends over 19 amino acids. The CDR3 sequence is CASSRPTSGRAYDTGELFF. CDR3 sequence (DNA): TGTGCCAGCAGCCGACCGACTAGCGGGAGGGCCTACGACACCGGGGAGCTGTTTTTT.

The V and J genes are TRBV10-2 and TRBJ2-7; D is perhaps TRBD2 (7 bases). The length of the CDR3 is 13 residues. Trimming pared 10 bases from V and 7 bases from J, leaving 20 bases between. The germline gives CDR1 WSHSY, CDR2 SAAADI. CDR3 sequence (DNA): TGCGCCACCCGAGGGGGAGGGCCGGGTGAGCAGTACTTC. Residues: CATRGGGPGEQYF.

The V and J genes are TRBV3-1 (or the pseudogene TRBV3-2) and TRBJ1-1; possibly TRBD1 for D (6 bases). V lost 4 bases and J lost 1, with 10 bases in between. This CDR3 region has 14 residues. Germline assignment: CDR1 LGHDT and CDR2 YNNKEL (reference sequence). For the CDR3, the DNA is TGTGCCAGCAGCCTAGAGGGGGGGAACACTGAAGCTTTCTTT. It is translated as CASSLEGGNTEAFF.

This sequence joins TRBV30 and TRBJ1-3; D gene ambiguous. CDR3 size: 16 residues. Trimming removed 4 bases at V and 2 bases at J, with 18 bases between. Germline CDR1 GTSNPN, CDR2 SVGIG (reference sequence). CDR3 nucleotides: TGTGCCTGGACTCCACCGGGTCCTATCACTGGAAACACCATATATTTT. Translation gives CAWTPPGPITGNTIYF.

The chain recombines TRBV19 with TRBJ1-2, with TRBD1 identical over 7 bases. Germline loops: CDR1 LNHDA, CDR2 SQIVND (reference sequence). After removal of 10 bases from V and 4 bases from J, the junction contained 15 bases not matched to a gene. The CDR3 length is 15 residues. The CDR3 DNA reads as TGTGCCACTCAGTATCCCCAGGGGGTGGCCTATGGCTACACCTTC. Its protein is CATQYPQGVAYGYTF.